The next 10 T cell receptor beta chains were all read from a single sample in a study of a mutant IDH1 vaccine in newly diagnosed glioma. These receptors are not linked to any known antigen. The time point denotes: week 5, during vaccination. Each vaccine dose was 300 ug of mutant IDH1 20-mer peptide, with topical imiquimod. Clones were read by immunoSEQ multiplex PCR, and TCRdb kept only the in-frame ones, dropping some. The sample has roughly 34,000 clones, more than 80% seen once. The material was PBMCs, obtained from a glioma patient whose treatment included an IDH1 peptide vaccine. The receptors stem from a man between 50 and 59 years old with glioma.

The chain has TRBV5-4 and TRBJ2-7; 10 bases fit TRBD2. The CDR3 consists of 15 residues. Germline lookup yields CDR1 SGHNT and CDR2 YYREEE (reference sequence). Trimming at V came to 3 bases and at J to 6 bases, leaving 9 bases not matched to a gene. The CDR3 sequence is CASSSHLAGVSEQYF. CDR3 sequence (DNA): TGTGCCAGCAGCTCCCATCTAGCGGGAGTATCCGAGCAGTACTTC.

The chain's CDR3 is CASQAFPGALTGELFF. The CDR3, as DNA: TGTGCCAGCCAAGCATTTCCGGGCGCTCTCACCGGGGAGCTGTTTTTT. The V and J genes are TRBV19 and TRBJ2-2, with D unclear. This CDR3 comprises 16 residues. V dropped 9 bases and J dropped 4 bases, with 21 bases sitting between them. From germline, CDR1 is LNHDA and CDR2 SQIVND (reference sequence).

J is TRBJ2-1 and V is TRBV11-3; D is possibly TRBD1 or TRBD2 (5 bases each). The CDR3 covers 14 residues. With 1 base removed from V and 4 bases from J, the gap between germline ends came to 8 bases. From germline, CDR1 is SGHNT and CDR2 YENEEA. Written as DNA, the CDR3 is TGTGCCAGCAGCTTAGGGGGACGGTACAATGAGCAGTTCTTC. Amino acid sequence: CASSLGGRYNEQFF.

With regard to this clone: A read error may account for a junction end that differs from germline. CDR3 region: CASSSGQGGGELFF. CDR3 DNA sequence: TGTGCTAGCAGCTCCGGACAGGGCGGAGGGGAGCTGTTTTTT. The rearrangement links TRBV7-7 to TRBJ2-2, with 8 bases matching TRBD1. The germline CDR1 and CDR2 sequences are SSHAT and FNYEAQ (reference sequence). The CDR3 contains 14 residues.

This clone appeared once. The junction departs from germline at one end; a sequencing error may be responsible. This chain links TRBV6-5 with TRBJ1-2, with no clear D. The germline V gene has CDR1 MNHEY and CDR2 SVGAGI. The CDR3 sequence is 14 residues long. The CDR3 nucleotides are TGTGCCAGCAGTTACTCGATCGCGGCTTATGACTACACCTTC. This translates into CASSYSIAAYDYTF.

The V gene is TRBV5-8, the J gene TRBJ2-1; D assignment may be TRBD1 or TRBD2 (6 bases each). Germline V gene sequence: CDR1 SGHTS, CDR2 YDEGEE. The CDR3 is 13 residues long. Trimming took 0 bases from V and 6 from J, leaving 7 bases between them. In DNA form, the CDR3 reads TGTGCCAGCAGCTTGGGGGGGGCCAATGAGCAGTTCTTC. It is translated as CASSLGGANEQFF.

The CDR3 coding sequence is TGTGCCAGCAGCTTAGTCGTGACAGGTAACACTGAAGCTTTCTTT. Its protein is CASSLVVTGNTEAFF. This chain joins TRBV11-3 and TRBJ1-1; D perhaps matches TRBD1 (6 bases). Germline-derived CDR1 and CDR2 are SGHNT and YENEEA. The CDR3 consists of 15 residues. Trimming pared 1 base from V and 2 bases from J, leaving 11 bases between.

The chain links TRBV10-2 to TRBJ2-2, with 7 bases lining up with TRBD1. This CDR3 region has 15 residues. Germline V gene data show CDR1 as WSHSY and CDR2 as SAAADI. With 2 bases clipped from V and 3 bases from J, the junction kept 3 bases outside the gene matches. In DNA form, the CDR3 reads TGCGCCAGCAGTGAGACAGGGGCGCACACCGGGGAGCTGTTTTTT. This codes for CASSETGAHTGELFF.

The chain has TRBV6-6 and TRBJ2-1; D ambiguous. V was cut by 3 bases and J by 0 bases, with 9 bases left in between. This CDR3 is built from 15 residues. Germline V lookup: CDR1 MNHNY, CDR2 SVGAGI (reference sequence). The CDR3 coding sequence is TGTGCCAGCAGTTATGAGCTGAGCTCCTACAATGAGCAGTTCTTC. Translating it yields CASSYELSSYNEQFF.

The genes are TRBV5-1 and TRBJ2-1; the match to TRBD2 covers 9 bases. With 0 bases clipped from V and 6 bases from J, the junction kept 7 bases outside the gene matches. Germline CDR1 reads SGHRS; CDR2 reads YFSETQ. CDR3 size: 16 residues. The CDR3 loop reads CASSLDPAGGTNEQFF. In DNA, the CDR3 is TGCGCCAGCAGCTTGGACCCAGCGGGGGGCACCAATGAGCAGTTCTTC.